Below are 31 T cell receptor beta chains sequenced from a single sample in a study of T cell responses to AZD1222 COVID-19 vaccine. Profiled with immunoSEQ multiplex PCR; TCRdb holds only in-frame clones, not every one. The table shows about 110,000 clones, with approximately 86% occurring only once. The sample in question was peripheral blood, obtained on day 0 of MenACWY control vaccination. The source is an adult in good health.

This chain connects TRBV7-2 to TRBJ1-6; D is perhaps TRBD1 (5 bases). Germline V lookup: CDR1 SGHTA, CDR2 FQGNSA. This CDR3 region has 14 residues. V was shortened by 5 bases and J by 9 bases, with 14 bases between the two germline ends. CDR3 in amino acids: CASSTGTLPSPLHF. The CDR3 nucleotides are TGTGCCAGCAGCACTGGGACCCTTCCTTCACCCCTCCACTTT.

The rearrangement joins TRBV7-9 to TRBJ1-4, with 10 bases fitting TRBD1. CDR3 length: 15 amino acids. Germline lookup yields CDR1 SEHNR and CDR2 FQNEAQ (reference sequence). V shed 5 bases and J 7 bases; nucleotides not matched to a gene: 7. CDR3 amino acids: CASSPAGQGSEKLFF. The CDR3 coding sequence is TGTGCCAGCAGCCCAGCGGGACAGGGGAGTGAAAAACTGTTTTTT. Filled out from reference TRBV7-9 and TRBJ1-4, the complete variable domain reads DTGVSQNPRHKITKRGQNVTFRCDPISEHNRLYWYRQTLGQGPEFLTYFQNEAQLEKSRLLSDRFSAERPKGSFSTLEIQRTEQGDSAMYLCASSPAGQGSEKLFFGSGTQLSVL.

This chain joins TRBV18 and TRBJ2-7, with 13 nucleotides matching TRBD2. With 6 bases clipped from V and 0 bases from J, the junction kept 5 bases outside the gene matches. This CDR3 comprises 16 residues. Looked up from germline, CDR1 is KGHSH and CDR2 is LQKENI. The CDR3 DNA sequence: TGTGCCAGCTCCCCCTGGACTAGCGGGAGCTCCTACGAGCAGTACTTC. Amino acids: CASSPWTSGSSYEQYF.

The CDR3 bases are TGTGCCAGCAGTTTAGGTGGCAGGGGCCTGCTGAACACCGGGGAGCTGTTTTTT. Its protein product is CASSLGGRGLLNTGELFF. This chain links TRBV28 with TRBJ2-2; D is possibly TRBD1 (6 bases). CDR1 and CDR2 from the germline V gene are MDHEN and SYDVKM. The CDR3 covers 18 residues. V was pared by 2 bases and J by 1 base, with 17 bases between.

The chain carries TRBV7-2 and TRBJ2-3; 7 bases line up with TRBD1. Germline V gene lookup returns CDR1 SGHTA and CDR2 FQGNSA. Trimming removed 5 bases from V and 3 bases from J; junction bases left unmatched: 11. The CDR3 is 16 amino acids. This CDR3 is CASSPLGTARTDTQYF. The CDR3 DNA is TGTGCCAGCAGCCCGCTGGGGACAGCGCGAACAGATACGCAGTATTTT. Variable domain in full (rest from reference TRBV7-2 and TRBJ2-3): GAGVSQSPSNKVTEKGKDVELRCDPISGHTALYWYRQSLGQGLEFLIYFQGNSAPDKSGLPSDRFSAERTGGSVSTLTIQRTQQEDSAVYLCASSPLGTARTDTQYFGPGTRLTVL.

This chain joins TRBV5-1 and TRBJ2-7; 8 bases match TRBD2. Losses at the gene ends were 4 bases for V and 4 bases for J; bases not matched to a gene: 7. From germline, CDR1 is SGHRS and CDR2 YFSETQ. The CDR3 covers 14 residues. The CDR3 is CASSVGLDLYEQYF. The CDR3 DNA is TGCGCCAGCAGCGTGGGACTAGACCTGTACGAGCAGTACTTC. The variable domain in full, with the rest retrieved from reference TRBV5-1 and TRBJ2-7, is KAGVTQTPRYLIKTRGQQVTLSCSPISGHRSVSWYQQTPGQGLQFLFEYFSETQRNKGNFPGRFSGRQFSNSRSEMNVSTLELGDSALYLCASSVGLDLYEQYFGPGTRLTVT.

The chain combines TRBV5-6 with TRBJ2-1; tentative D call: TRBD2 (6 bases). V was pared by 1 base and J by 9 bases, with 17 bases between. CDR3 size: 15 residues. Germline assignment: CDR1 SGHDT and CDR2 YYEEEE. DNA for the CDR3: TGTGCCAGCAGCTTGCCGGGAGCCACTCCCGGTGAGCAGTTCTTC. Its translation: CASSLPGATPGEQFF.

The CDR3 loop reads CASSTSLETQYF. The CDR3 coding sequence is TGTGCCAGCTCGACTTCGCTCGAGACCCAGTACTTC. The chain combines TRBV18 with TRBJ2-5; D not resolved. There are 12 residues in the CDR3. Trimming stripped 6 bases from V and 5 bases from J, with 10 bases between. Germline V gives CDR1 KGHSH, CDR2 LQKENI. Looking up the rest from reference TRBV18 and TRBJ2-5 gives the full variable domain: NAGVMQNPRHLVRRRGQEARLRCSPMKGHSHVYWYRQLPEEGLKFMVYLQKENIIDESGMPKERFSAEFPKEGPSILRIQQVVRGDSAAYFCASSTSLETQYFGPGTRLLVL.

In its sample, this clone was seen a few times. This sequence joins TRBV9 and TRBJ2-1, with 12 bases identical to TRBD2. This CDR3 contains 16 residues. Per the germline V gene, CDR1 is SGDLS and CDR2 is YYNGEE. J was trimmed by 9 bases and V by 4 bases; bases with no gene match: 11. The CDR3 protein is CASSPAPSGRVGEQFF. CDR3 DNA: TGTGCCAGCAGCCCCGCCCCTAGCGGGAGGGTCGGTGAGCAGTTCTTC.

This clone was observed once. V is TRBV7-3 and J is TRBJ2-1; 11 nucleotides agree with TRBD2. V was pared by 1 base and J by 7 bases, with 9 bases of the junction left unmatched. CDR1 is SGHTA and CDR2 is FQGTGA in the germline V gene. This CDR3 is 17 amino acids long. CDR3 DNA: TGTGCCAGCAGCTTAAGAGGCGTAGCGGGGGGGCGTAATGAGCAGTTCTTC. This translates into CASSLRGVAGGRNEQFF.

The chain carries TRBV6-5 and TRBJ2-7; TRBD1 might be the D (6 bases). V was cut by 6 bases and J by 3 bases, with 12 bases left in between. The CDR3 is 13 residues long. The germline gives CDR1 MNHEY, CDR2 SVGAGI. CDR3 residues: CASSRDTFYEQYF. DNA for the CDR3: TGTGCCAGCAGCCGGGACACCTTCTACGAGCAGTACTTC.

This clone appeared a few times. The rearrangement links TRBV5-5 to TRBJ1-3; D gene uncertain. The V end was cut by 1 base, the J end by 5 bases, with 4 bases between. This CDR3 spans 12 amino acids. CDR1 is SGHKS and CDR2 is YYEKEE in the germline V gene (reference sequence). The CDR3 nucleotides are TGTGCCAGCAGCTTGTCAAGAAACACCATATATTTT. This codes for CASSLSRNTIYF.

J is TRBJ1-5 and V is TRBV12-3 or TRBV12-4; possible D gene TRBD1, 6 bases. Trimming took off 8 bases at V and 5 bases at J, with 13 bases between the two ends. The CDR3 has 13 amino acids. CDR3 nucleotides: TGTGCCAGCCAGGACAGCTACGATCAGCCCCAGCATTTT. Protein sequence: CASQDSYDQPQHF.

This rearrangement joins TRBV6-5 to TRBJ1-2; 8 nucleotides match TRBD1. Germline CDR1 MNHEY, CDR2 SVGAGI. V was clipped by 6 bases and J by 4 bases; unmatched bases: 10. The CDR3 loop spans 15 amino acids. CDR3 coding DNA: TGTGCCAGCAGCACCGCAGGGGGCGAAGGCTATGGCTACACCTTC. Encoded protein: CASSTAGGEGYGYTF.

As DNA, the CDR3 is TGTGCCAGCAAGATGGCGGGTGCCGGGGAGCTGTTTTTT. Translated, it gives CASKMAGAGELFF. J is TRBJ2-2 and V is TRBV28, with D possibly TRBD2 on 5 matching bases. The CDR3 contains 13 residues. The V end lost 7 bases, the J end lost 6 bases, and 12 bases lay between the germline ends. In germline, CDR1 is MDHEN, CDR2 SYDVKM.

V and J are TRBV11-2 and TRBJ2-7, with 8 bases that match TRBD1. Germline assignment: CDR1 SGHAT and CDR2 FQNNGV. There are 15 residues in the CDR3. V shed 5 bases, J shed 3 bases, and the junction held 9 bases outside the gene matches. DNA of the CDR3: TGTGCCAGCAGCCCCCTAGGACAGGGAGTCTACGAGCAGTACTTC. Encoded protein: CASSPLGQGVYEQYF.

V usage is TRBV30 and J usage is TRBJ2-6; D is unclear. This CDR3 is built from 13 residues. Germline lookup yields CDR1 GTSNPN and CDR2 SVGIG (reference sequence). With 8 bases removed from V and 4 bases from J, the gap between germline ends came to 12 bases. The chain's CDR3 is CARAVQGANVLTF. The DNA for the CDR3 is TGTGCCCGGGCGGTTCAAGGGGCCAACGTCCTGACTTTC. The variable domain in full, with the rest retrieved from reference TRBV30 and TRBJ2-6, is SQTIHQWPATLVQPVGSPLSLECTVEGTSNPNLYWYRQAAGRGLQLLFYSVGIGQISSEVPQNLSASRPQDRQFILSSKKLLLSDSGFYLCARAVQGANVLTFGAGSRLTVL.

The chain employs TRBV19 and TRBJ1-5; 10 positions agree with TRBD1. The CDR3 has 17 amino acids. Germline trimming cut 6 bases from V and 2 bases from J; bases unmatched to any gene: 10. CDR1 is LNHDA, CDR2 SQIVND, per germline (reference sequence). The CDR3, as DNA: TGTGCCAGTAGAAACCCGGAGGACAGGGGGGGCAATCAGCCCCAGCATTTT. Protein sequence: CASRNPEDRGGNQPQHF.

The chain combines TRBV6-5 with TRBJ1-1; 7 positions match TRBD1. Per the germline V gene, CDR1 is MNHEY and CDR2 is SVGAGI. V was pared by 6 bases and J by 3 bases, with 4 bases of the junction left unmatched. The length of the CDR3 is 13 residues. As DNA, the CDR3 is TGTGCCAGCAGGAGGGACAGAGACACTGAAGCTTTCTTT. Translated: CASRRDRDTEAFF.

This sequence joins TRBV5-1 and TRBJ2-5; TRBD1 agrees at 7 bases. The V and J ends lost 4 bases and 5 bases, in that order; junction bases with no gene match: 5. This CDR3 has 13 residues. The germline CDR1 and CDR2 sequences are SGHRS and YFSETQ. This CDR3 is CASSQDRLETQYF. DNA for the CDR3: TGCGCCAGCAGCCAGGACAGGCTCGAGACCCAGTACTTC.

As concerns this clone: Its ends do not fully match the called genes, so a read error is possible. The chain links TRBV7-9 to TRBJ1-1; D perhaps matches TRBD1 (6 bases). The germline V gene has CDR1 SEHNR and CDR2 FQNEAQ (reference sequence). The length of the CDR3 is 11 residues. The CDR3 region is CASRALTGHSF. The CDR3 DNA sequence: TGTGCCAGCCGAGCCCTAACGGGACATTCGTTT.

V gene TRBV9 combines with J gene TRBJ1-5; a weak D match, TRBD1 (5 bases). The CDR3 consists of 14 residues. Germline CDR1 reads SGDLS; CDR2 reads YYNGEE. Between the trimmed V and J ends, which lost 3 bases and 5 bases, there was a span of 12 bases. CDR3 nucleotide sequence: TGTGCCAGCAGCGACGGGGCCAGCTATCAGCCCCAGCATTTT. It is translated as CASSDGASYQPQHF.

This clone was detected once. This sequence joins TRBV5-4 and TRBJ1-2, with 8 bases lining up with TRBD1. The CDR3 runs 16 residues. The germline CDR1 and CDR2 sequences are SGHNT and YYREEE (reference sequence). Trimming cost V 4 bases and J 3 bases; bases outside gene matches: 11. The CDR3 DNA reads TGTGCCAGCAGCAGTCCGACAGGGGTGGTAGACTATGGCTACACCTTC. Its translation is CASSSPTGVVDYGYTF.

The count of this clone is one. The gene calls are TRBV19 and TRBJ1-2; 9 bases are a match to TRBD1. The CDR3 extends over 15 amino acids. With 4 bases clipped from V and 7 bases from J, the junction kept 10 bases outside the gene matches. CDR1 and CDR2 (germline): LNHDA, SQIVND (reference sequence). The CDR3 spells CASSTPNTGGVGYTF. As DNA, the CDR3 is TGTGCCAGTAGTACCCCCAACACAGGGGGCGTTGGCTACACCTTC.

V gene TRBV19 combines with J gene TRBJ1-6; 7 nucleotides align to TRBD1. The germline gives CDR1 LNHDA, CDR2 SQIVND (reference sequence). V shed 6 bases and J 7 bases; nucleotides not matched to a gene: 9. The CDR3 covers 15 residues. CDR3 nucleotides: TGTGCCAGTAGAGCCCTCGACAGGGAGAATTCACCCCTCCACTTT. Translating it yields CASRALDRENSPLHF.

V gene TRBV5-4 combines with J gene TRBJ1-3; 7 bases align to TRBD1. Per the germline V gene, CDR1 is SGHNT and CDR2 is YYREEE (reference sequence). V lost 4 bases to trimming and J lost 4 bases; unmatched junction nucleotides: 11. The CDR3 totals 16 residues. The DNA of the CDR3 is TGTGCCAGCAGCCCCAGACAGGGCGGGCGAGGAAACACCATATATTTT. Amino acids: CASSPRQGGRGNTIYF.

V and J are TRBV4-3 and TRBJ2-7; 12 nucleotides line up with TRBD2. Germline V gene sequence: CDR1 LGHNA, CDR2 YSLEER. The CDR3 sequence is 19 residues long. Trimming at V came to 3 bases and at J to 2 bases, leaving 14 bases not matched to a gene. The CDR3 DNA sequence: TGCGCCAGCAGCCATACTGGGGGACTAGCGGGTTCGAAGACCTACGAGCAGTACTTC. It codes for CASSHTGGLAGSKTYEQYF.

V gene TRBV29-1 combines with J gene TRBJ2-3; D is possibly TRBD2 (6 bases). Germline loops: CDR1 SQVTM, CDR2 ANQGSEA. The CDR3 totals 14 residues. The V gene lost 3 bases and the J gene lost 0 bases, with 10 bases spanning the gap. CDR3 loop: CSVEGRGSTDTQYF. CDR3 DNA sequence: TGCAGCGTTGAGGGGCGGGGTAGCACAGATACGCAGTATTTT.

This chain joins TRBV6-5 and TRBJ2-7; 9 bases are shared with TRBD1. Trimming removed 8 bases from V and 4 bases from J; junction bases left unmatched: 6. CDR1 is MNHEY and CDR2 is SVGAGI in the germline V gene. The CDR3 has 13 residues. CDR3 nucleotides: TGTGCCAGCCGGGACAGGGCGAGTTACGAGCAGTACTTC. It encodes CASRDRASYEQYF.

V usage is TRBV7-2 and J usage is TRBJ2-7; the match to TRBD2 covers 12 bases. CDR3 length equals 16 residues. Germline assignment: CDR1 SGHTA and CDR2 FQGNSA. Germline trimming cut 2 bases from V and 1 base from J; bases unmatched to any gene: 3. In nucleotides, the CDR3 is TGTGCCAGCAGCTTATCGACTAGCGGGGGATCCTACGAGCAGTACTTC. Protein product: CASSLSTSGGSYEQYF.

The chain recombines TRBV5-6 with TRBJ2-5; D not resolved. V dropped 1 base and J dropped 1 base, with 8 bases sitting between them. Looked up from germline, CDR1 is SGHDT and CDR2 is YYEEEE. This CDR3 comprises 14 residues. The CDR3 DNA reads TGTGCCAGCAGCTTGTCGGTGCCCCAAGAGACCCAGTACTTC. This codes for CASSLSVPQETQYF.